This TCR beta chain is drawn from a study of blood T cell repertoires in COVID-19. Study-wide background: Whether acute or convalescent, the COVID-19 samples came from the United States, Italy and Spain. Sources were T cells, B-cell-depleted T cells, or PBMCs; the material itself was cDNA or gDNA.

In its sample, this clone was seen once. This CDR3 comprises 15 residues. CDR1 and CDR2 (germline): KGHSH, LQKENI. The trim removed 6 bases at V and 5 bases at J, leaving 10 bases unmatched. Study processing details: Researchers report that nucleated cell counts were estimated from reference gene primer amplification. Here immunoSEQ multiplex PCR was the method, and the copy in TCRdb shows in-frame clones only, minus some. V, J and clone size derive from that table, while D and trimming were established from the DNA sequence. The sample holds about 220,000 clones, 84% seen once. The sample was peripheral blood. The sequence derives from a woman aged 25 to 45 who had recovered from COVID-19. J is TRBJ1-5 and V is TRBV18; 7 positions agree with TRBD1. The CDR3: CASSQNRDRDQPQHF. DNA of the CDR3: TGTGCCAGCTCCCAGAACCGGGACAGAGATCAGCCCCAGCATTTT.